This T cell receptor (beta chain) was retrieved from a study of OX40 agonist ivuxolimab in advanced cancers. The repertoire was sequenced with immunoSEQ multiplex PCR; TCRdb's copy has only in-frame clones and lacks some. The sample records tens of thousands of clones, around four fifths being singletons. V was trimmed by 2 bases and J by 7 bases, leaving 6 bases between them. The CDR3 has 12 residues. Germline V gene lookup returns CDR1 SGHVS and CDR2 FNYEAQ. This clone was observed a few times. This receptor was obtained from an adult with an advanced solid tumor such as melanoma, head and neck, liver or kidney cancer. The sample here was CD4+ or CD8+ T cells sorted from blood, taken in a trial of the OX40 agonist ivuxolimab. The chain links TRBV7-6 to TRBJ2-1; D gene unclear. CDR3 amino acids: CASSLQGNEQFF. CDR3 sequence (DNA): TGTGCCAGCAGCTTACAAGGGAATGAGCAGTTCTTC.